The subject of this entry is one T cell receptor (beta chain). Germline V gene lookup returns CDR1 LNHDA and CDR2 SQIVND (reference sequence). Trimming pared 2 bases from V and 8 bases from J, leaving 21 bases between. The CDR3 loop spans 16 amino acids. The data stem from a study of CD8 T cells in Susac syndrome. It was with random hexamers that 0.5 to 1 ug RNA was reverse transcribed. TCRdb re-called the immunoSEQ multiplex PCR reads with MiXCR, one entry per CDR3 protein. The sample contains a few hundred thousand distinct CDR3 sequences, 75% to 90% of which appear only once. The receptor was isolated from a human donor with multiple sclerosis. The chain is built from TRBV19 and TRBJ1-2; unclear D gene. Sequencing was performed on CD8+ T cells from PBMCs. The CDR3 DNA is TGTGCCAGTAGTATATTCTCGAGGGATCCATTTAGAGGCTACACCTTC. As protein: CASSIFSRDPFRGYTF.